The 15 T cell receptor beta chains reported below all come from one sample, sequenced in a study of cytomegalovirus exposure and HLA in healthy donors. Profiled with immunoSEQ multiplex PCR; TCRdb holds only in-frame clones, not every one. This table has over 150,000 clones, roughly 84% appearing once. The specimen was PBMCs. These receptors were taken from a woman aged 25 to 39 in good health and CMV-seropositive.

This sequence joins TRBV9 and TRBJ2-1; possible D gene TRBD2, 6 bases. Germline CDR1 reads SGDLS; CDR2 reads YYNGEE. With 0 bases removed from V and 0 bases from J, the gap between germline ends came to 10 bases. The CDR3 runs 16 residues. The CDR3 DNA is TGTGCCAGCAGCGTAGTAGCCGGGAGCTCCTACAATGAGCAGTTCTTC. The encoded protein is CASSVVAGSSYNEQFF.

The V and J genes are TRBV5-1 and TRBJ2-2, with D maybe TRBD2 (6 bases). Trimming took off 4 bases at V and 5 bases at J, with 18 bases between the two ends. CDR3 size: 16 residues. Germline-derived CDR1 and CDR2 are SGHRS and YFSETQ. The DNA of the CDR3 is TGCGCCAGCAGCCCGGGACTCCGAACGGAGACCGGGGAGCTGTTTTTT. Translating gives CASSPGLRTETGELFF.

The chain uses TRBV14 and TRBJ2-1, with 8 bases fitting TRBD2. This CDR3 is 14 amino acids long. Germline lookup yields CDR1 SGHDN and CDR2 FVKESK. V lost 4 bases, J lost 14 bases, and 13 bases stayed unmatched. CDR3 bases: TGTGCCAGCAGCCGAGCGGGAGTGGGGCTCGGTGAGTTCTTC. Encoded protein: CASSRAGVGLGEFF.

This clone was seen a handful of times. The chain recombines TRBV28 with TRBJ1-2; D may be TRBD1 (6 bases). Germline V CDR1 and CDR2: MDHEN, SYDVKM. Trimming stripped 5 bases from V and 4 bases from J, with 14 bases between. This CDR3 is built from 14 residues. The CDR3 coding sequence is TGTGCCAGCAGTCCACCGGGACACCCCTATGGCTACACCTTC. This codes for CASSPPGHPYGYTF.

The V call is TRBV7-2, the J call TRBJ2-2, with D hard to call. V was pared by 5 bases and J by 6 bases, with 16 bases between. Germline V gene sequence: CDR1 SGHTA, CDR2 FQGNSA. The CDR3 is made up of 15 amino acids. CDR3 in amino acids: CASSPARPGPGELFF. CDR3 DNA sequence: TGTGCCAGCAGCCCCGCCAGGCCCGGTCCCGGGGAGCTGTTTTTT.

The chain uses TRBV15 and TRBJ1-5, with D maybe TRBD1 (6 bases). The V end lost 0 bases, the J end lost 7 bases, and 13 bases lay between the germline ends. The CDR3 consists of 15 residues. CDR1 is LNHNV, CDR2 YYDKDF, per germline (reference sequence). The CDR3 nucleotides are TGTGCCACCAGCAGAGATAACAGGGAAGGACAGCCCCAGCATTTT. This sequence encodes CATSRDNREGQPQHF. The full variable domain, in which reference TRBV15 and TRBJ1-5 provide the parts outside the CDR3, is DAMVIQNPRYQVTQFGKPVTLSCSQTLNHNVMYWYQQKSSQAPKLLFHYYDKDFNNEADTPDNFQSRRPNTSFCFLDIRSPGLGDTAMYLCATSRDNREGQPQHFGDGTRLSIL.

J is TRBJ2-1 and V is TRBV6-1; no reliable D call. Germline V gene sequence: CDR1 MNHNS, CDR2 SASEGT. The CDR3 runs 12 residues. The V end lost 2 bases, the J end lost 7 bases, and 6 bases lay between the germline ends. The CDR3 reads CASSEYGNEQFF. CDR3 coding DNA: TGTGCCAGCAGTGAATACGGGAATGAGCAGTTCTTC.

This chain joins TRBV28 and TRBJ2-2; maybe TRBD2 (7 bases). Trimming took off 3 bases at V and 4 bases at J, with 15 bases between the two ends. Germline V gene data show CDR1 as MDHEN and CDR2 as SYDVKM. CDR3 length: 16 amino acids. The CDR3 loop is CASSFRGALGTGELFF. CDR3 in DNA: TGTGCCAGCAGTTTTCGGGGGGCCCTGGGCACCGGGGAGCTGTTTTTT. Full variable domain (outside the CDR3, taken from reference TRBV28 and TRBJ2-2): DVKVTQSSRYLVKRTGEKVFLECVQDMDHENMFWYRQDPGLGLRLIYFSYDVKMKEKGDIPEGYSVSREKKERFSLILESASTNQTSMYLCASSFRGALGTGELFFGEGSRLTVL.

J is TRBJ2-7 and V is TRBV10-3, with D perhaps matching TRBD1 (6 bases). The germline CDR1 and CDR2 sequences are ENHRY and SYGVKD. The CDR3 runs 15 residues. V lost 3 bases, J lost 2 bases, and 14 bases lay in between. CDR3 loop: CAISDQGQRPYEQYF. The CDR3 DNA follows: TGTGCCATCAGTGATCAAGGACAGAGACCCTACGAGCAGTACTTC.

The genes are TRBV4-1 and TRBJ2-5; TRBD1 is a possible D gene (6 bases). V shed 4 bases and J shed 5 bases, with 23 bases lying between them. CDR1 is MGHRA and CDR2 is YSYEKL in the germline V gene. The CDR3 is made up of 17 amino acids. The CDR3 DNA sequence: TGCGCCAGCAGCCGAGGGTCCCGGGACACCCTAAAGGAGACCCAGTACTTC. This encodes CASSRGSRDTLKETQYF.

This chain uses TRBV2 with TRBJ1-2; perhaps TRBD1 as D (5 bases). Per germline, CDR1 SNHLY and CDR2 FYNNEI. V gave up 6 bases and J gave up 5 bases, with 13 bases separating them. The CDR3 is 13 residues long. The CDR3 spells CASSPGNGYGYTF. In DNA form, the CDR3 reads TGTGCCAGCAGCCCAGGGAATGGGTATGGCTACACCTTC.

The chain couples TRBV18 to TRBJ2-1; tentative D call: TRBD2 (6 bases). The CDR3 is 13 residues long. V lost 0 bases and J lost 6, with 6 bases in between. CDR1 is KGHSH, CDR2 LQKENI, per germline. CDR3 region: CASSPPGGNEQFF. Written as DNA, the CDR3 is TGTGCCAGCTCACCACCGGGAGGCAATGAGCAGTTCTTC. The entire variable domain, with the rest obtained from reference TRBV18 and TRBJ2-1, is as follows: NAGVMQNPRHLVRRRGQEARLRCSPMKGHSHVYWYRQLPEEGLKFMVYLQKENIIDESGMPKERFSAEFPKEGPSILRIQQVVRGDSAAYFCASSPPGGNEQFFGPGTRLTVL.

This rearrangement joins TRBV7-2 to TRBJ2-3, with TRBD2 as a possible D gene (6 bases). V was trimmed by 1 base and J by 6 bases, leaving 14 bases between them. The CDR3 is made up of 15 amino acids. Germline CDR1 SGHTA, CDR2 FQGNSA. CDR3 residues: CASSLVSLAPDTQYF. In nucleotides, the CDR3 is TGTGCCAGCAGCTTAGTGTCACTAGCCCCGGATACGCAGTATTTT.

CDR3: CASSSNSDTQYF. CDR3 sequence (DNA): TGTGCCAGCAGCTCCAACTCAGATACGCAGTATTTT. This chain connects TRBV7-3 to TRBJ2-3; D gene ambiguous. V was shortened by 4 bases and J by 4 bases, with 6 bases between the two germline ends. The germline gives CDR1 SGHTA, CDR2 FQGTGA. The CDR3 extends over 12 amino acids. Based on the CDR3 plus reference TRBV7-3 and TRBJ2-3, the full variable domain is GAGVSQTPSNKVTEKGKYVELRCDPISGHTALYWYRQSLGQGPEFLIYFQGTGAADDSGLPNDRFFAVRPEGSVSTLKIQRTERGDSAVYLCASSSNSDTQYFGPGTRLTVL.

DNA for the CDR3: TGTGCCACCACTAGCGGGAGTGTGAATGGGGCCAACGTCCTGACTTTC. Amino acid sequence: CATTSGSVNGANVLTF. The chain carries TRBV7-8 and TRBJ2-6; 11 nucleotides line up with TRBD2. Per germline, CDR1 SGHVS and CDR2 FQNEAQ. Unmatched junction bases numbered 8, after V lost 10 bases and J lost 3 bases. This CDR3 is 16 amino acids long.